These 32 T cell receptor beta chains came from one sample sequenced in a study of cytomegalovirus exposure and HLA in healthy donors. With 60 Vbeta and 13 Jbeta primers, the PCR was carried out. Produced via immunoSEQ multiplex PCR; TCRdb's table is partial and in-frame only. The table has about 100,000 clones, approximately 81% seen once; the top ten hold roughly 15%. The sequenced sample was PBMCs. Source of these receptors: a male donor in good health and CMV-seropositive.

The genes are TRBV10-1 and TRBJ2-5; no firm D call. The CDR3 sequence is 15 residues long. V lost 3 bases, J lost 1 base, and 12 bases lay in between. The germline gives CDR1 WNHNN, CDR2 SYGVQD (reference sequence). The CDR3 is CASSDSGTAQETQYF. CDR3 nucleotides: TGCGCCAGCAGTGATTCCGGTACAGCCCAAGAGACCCAGTACTTC.

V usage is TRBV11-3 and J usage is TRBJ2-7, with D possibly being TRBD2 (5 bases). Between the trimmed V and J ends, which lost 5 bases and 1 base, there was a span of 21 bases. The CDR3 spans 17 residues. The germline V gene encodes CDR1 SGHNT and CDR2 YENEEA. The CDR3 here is CASSPSRFEVWSYEQYF. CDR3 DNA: TGTGCCAGCAGCCCTAGCCGATTCGAGGTATGGTCCTACGAGCAGTACTTC.

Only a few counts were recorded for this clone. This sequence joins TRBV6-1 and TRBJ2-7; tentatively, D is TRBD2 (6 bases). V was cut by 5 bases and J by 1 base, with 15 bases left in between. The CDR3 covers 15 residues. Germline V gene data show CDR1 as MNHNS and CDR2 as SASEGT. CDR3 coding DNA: TGTGCCAGCAGTCCAGGGCCTAGCGAATCCTACGAGCAGTACTTC. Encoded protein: CASSPGPSESYEQYF.

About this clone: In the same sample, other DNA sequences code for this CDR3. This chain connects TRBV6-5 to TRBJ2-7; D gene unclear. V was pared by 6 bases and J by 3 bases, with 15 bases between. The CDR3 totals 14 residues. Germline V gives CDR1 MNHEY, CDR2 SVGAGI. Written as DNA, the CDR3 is TGTGCCAGCAGCCAGCCAGGAAAGGTCTACGAGCAGTACTTC. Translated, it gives CASSQPGKVYEQYF.

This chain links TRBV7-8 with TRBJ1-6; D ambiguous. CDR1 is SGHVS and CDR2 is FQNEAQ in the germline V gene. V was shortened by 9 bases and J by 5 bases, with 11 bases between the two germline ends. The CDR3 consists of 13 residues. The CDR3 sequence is CASRRLDNSPLHF. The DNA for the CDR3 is TGTGCCAGTCGACGTCTAGATAATTCACCCCTCCACTTT.

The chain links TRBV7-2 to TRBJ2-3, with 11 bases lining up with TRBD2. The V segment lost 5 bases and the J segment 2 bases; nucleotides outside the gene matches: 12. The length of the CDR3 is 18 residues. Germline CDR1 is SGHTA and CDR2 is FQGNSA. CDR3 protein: CASSLSTSGALDTDTQYF. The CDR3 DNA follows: TGTGCCAGCAGCCTTTCGACTAGCGGGGCTCTCGACACAGATACGCAGTATTTT.

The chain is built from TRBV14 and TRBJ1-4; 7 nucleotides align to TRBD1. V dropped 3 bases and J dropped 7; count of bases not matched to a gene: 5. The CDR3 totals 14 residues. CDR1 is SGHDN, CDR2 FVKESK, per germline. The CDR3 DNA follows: TGTGCCAGCAGCCAGGGCCAGGGGGTTGAAAAACTGTTTTTT. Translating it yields CASSQGQGVEKLFF.

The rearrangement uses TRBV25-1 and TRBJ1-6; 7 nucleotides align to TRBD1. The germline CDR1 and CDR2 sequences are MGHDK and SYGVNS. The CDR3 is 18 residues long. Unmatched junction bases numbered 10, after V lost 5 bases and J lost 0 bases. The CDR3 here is CASSQDRAASSYNSPLHF. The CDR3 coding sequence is TGTGCCAGCAGTCAAGACAGGGCGGCAAGCTCCTATAATTCACCCCTCCACTTT.

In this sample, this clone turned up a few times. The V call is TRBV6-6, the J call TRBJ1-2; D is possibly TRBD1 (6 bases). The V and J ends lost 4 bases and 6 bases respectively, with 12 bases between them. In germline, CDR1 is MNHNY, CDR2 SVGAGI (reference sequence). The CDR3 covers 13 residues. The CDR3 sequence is CASSSIHRDGYTF. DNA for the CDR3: TGTGCCAGCAGTTCCATTCACAGGGATGGCTACACCTTC.

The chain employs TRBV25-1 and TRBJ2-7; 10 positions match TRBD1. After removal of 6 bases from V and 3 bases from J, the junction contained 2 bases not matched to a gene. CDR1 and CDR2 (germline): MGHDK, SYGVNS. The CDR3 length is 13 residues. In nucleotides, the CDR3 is TGTGCCAGCAGAGGACAGGGGGGCTACGAGCAGTACTTC. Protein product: CASRGQGGYEQYF.

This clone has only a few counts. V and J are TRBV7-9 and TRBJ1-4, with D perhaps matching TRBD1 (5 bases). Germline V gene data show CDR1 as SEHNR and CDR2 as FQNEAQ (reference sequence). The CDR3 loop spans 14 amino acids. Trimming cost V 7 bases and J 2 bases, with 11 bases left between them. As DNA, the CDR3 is TGTGCCAGCACCCGCGGGGCGACTAATGAAAAACTGTTTTTT. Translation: CASTRGATNEKLFF.

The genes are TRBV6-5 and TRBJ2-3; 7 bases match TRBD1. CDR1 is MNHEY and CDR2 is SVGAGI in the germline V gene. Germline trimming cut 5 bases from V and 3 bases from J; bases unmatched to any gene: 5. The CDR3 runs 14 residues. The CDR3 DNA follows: TGTGCCAGCAGTCGGACAGGCTTAACAGATACGCAGTATTTT. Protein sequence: CASSRTGLTDTQYF.

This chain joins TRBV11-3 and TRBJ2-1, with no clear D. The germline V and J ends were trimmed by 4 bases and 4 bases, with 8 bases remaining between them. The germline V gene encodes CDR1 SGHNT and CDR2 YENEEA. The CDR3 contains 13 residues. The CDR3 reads CASSSSYYNEQFF. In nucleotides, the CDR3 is TGTGCCAGCAGCTCGAGCTATTACAATGAGCAGTTCTTC.

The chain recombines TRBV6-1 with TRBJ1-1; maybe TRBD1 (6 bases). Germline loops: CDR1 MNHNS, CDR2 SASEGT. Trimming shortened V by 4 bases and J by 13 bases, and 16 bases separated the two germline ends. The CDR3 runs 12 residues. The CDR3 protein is CASSVTGGMIFF. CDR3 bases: TGTGCCAGCAGTGTGACGGGGGGCATGATTTTCTTT.

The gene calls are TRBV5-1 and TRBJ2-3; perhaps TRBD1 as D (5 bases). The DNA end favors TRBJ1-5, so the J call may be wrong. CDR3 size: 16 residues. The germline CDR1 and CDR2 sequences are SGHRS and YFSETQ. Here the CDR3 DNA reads TGCGCCAGCAGTCCGGGACTAGCGGTTAGCACAGATACGCAGCATTTT. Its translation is CASSPGLAVSTDTQHF.

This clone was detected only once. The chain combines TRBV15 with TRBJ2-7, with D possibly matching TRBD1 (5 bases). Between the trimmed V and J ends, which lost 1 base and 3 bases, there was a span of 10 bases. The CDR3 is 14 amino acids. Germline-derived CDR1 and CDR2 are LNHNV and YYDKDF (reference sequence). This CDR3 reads CATSRATAFYEQYF. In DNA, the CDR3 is TGTGCCACCAGCAGAGCGACAGCGTTCTACGAGCAGTACTTC.

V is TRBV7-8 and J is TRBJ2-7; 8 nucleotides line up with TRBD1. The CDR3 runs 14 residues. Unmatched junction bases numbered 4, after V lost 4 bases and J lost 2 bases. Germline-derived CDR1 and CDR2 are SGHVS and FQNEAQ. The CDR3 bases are TGTGCCAGCAGCTCGACAGGGGTCCCCTACGAGCAGTACTTC. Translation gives CASSSTGVPYEQYF. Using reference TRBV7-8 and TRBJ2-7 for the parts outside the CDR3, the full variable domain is GAGVSQSPRYKVAKRGQDVALRCDPISGHVSLFWYQQALGQGPEFLTYFQNEAQLDKSGLPSDRFFAERPEGSVSTLKIQRTQQEDSAVYLCASSSTGVPYEQYFGPGTRLTVT.

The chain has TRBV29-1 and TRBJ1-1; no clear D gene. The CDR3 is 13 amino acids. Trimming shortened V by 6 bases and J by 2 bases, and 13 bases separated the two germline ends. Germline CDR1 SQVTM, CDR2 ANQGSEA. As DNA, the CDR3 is TGCAGCGTAACCGTCGACACTAACACTGAAGCTTTCTTT. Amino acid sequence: CSVTVDTNTEAFF.

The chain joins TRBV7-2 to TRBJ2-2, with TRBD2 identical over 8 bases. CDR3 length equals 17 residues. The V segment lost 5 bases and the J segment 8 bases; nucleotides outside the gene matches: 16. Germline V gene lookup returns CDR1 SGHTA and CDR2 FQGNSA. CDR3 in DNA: TGTGCCAGCAGCCCCATCGGACTAGCCCTGAGGGGGGGGGAGCTGTTTTTT. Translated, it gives CASSPIGLALRGGELFF.

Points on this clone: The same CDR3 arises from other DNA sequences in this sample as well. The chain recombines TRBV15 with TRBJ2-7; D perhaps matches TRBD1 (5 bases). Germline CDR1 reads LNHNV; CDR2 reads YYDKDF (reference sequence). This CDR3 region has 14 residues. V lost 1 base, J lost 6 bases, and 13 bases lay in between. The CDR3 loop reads CATSRGQGGREQYF. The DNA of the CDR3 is TGTGCCACCAGCAGAGGGCAGGGTGGACGCGAGCAGTACTTC.

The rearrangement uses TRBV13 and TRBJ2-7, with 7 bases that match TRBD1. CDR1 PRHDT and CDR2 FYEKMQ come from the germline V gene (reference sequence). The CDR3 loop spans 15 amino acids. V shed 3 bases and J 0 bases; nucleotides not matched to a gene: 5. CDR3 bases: TGTGCCAGCAGCTTGATGGGACAGAGCTCCTACGAGCAGTACTTC. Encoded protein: CASSLMGQSSYEQYF.

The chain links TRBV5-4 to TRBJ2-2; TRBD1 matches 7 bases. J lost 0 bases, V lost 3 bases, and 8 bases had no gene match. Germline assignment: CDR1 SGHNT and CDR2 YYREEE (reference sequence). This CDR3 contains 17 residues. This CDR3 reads CASSYRQGNTNTGELFF. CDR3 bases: TGTGCCAGCAGCTACAGACAGGGTAACACGAACACCGGGGAGCTGTTTTTT.

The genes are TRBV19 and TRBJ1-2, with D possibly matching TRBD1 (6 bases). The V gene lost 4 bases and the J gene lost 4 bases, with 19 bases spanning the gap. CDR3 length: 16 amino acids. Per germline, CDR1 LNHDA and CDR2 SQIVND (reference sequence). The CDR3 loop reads CASSTRQARNFYGYTF. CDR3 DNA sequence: TGTGCCAGTAGTACAAGACAGGCACGGAACTTCTATGGCTACACCTTC. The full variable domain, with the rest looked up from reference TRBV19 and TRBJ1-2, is DGGITQSPKYLFRKEGQNVTLSCEQNLNHDAMYWYRQDPGQGLRLIYYSQIVNDFQKGDIAEGYSVSREKKESFPLTVTSAQKNPTAFYLCASSTRQARNFYGYTFGSGTRLTVV.

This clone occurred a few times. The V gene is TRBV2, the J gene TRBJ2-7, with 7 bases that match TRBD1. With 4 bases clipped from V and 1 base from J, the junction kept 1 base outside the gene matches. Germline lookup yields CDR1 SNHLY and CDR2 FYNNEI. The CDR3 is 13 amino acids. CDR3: CASSGDSSYEQYF. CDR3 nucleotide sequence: TGTGCCAGCAGTGGGGACAGTTCCTACGAGCAGTACTTC.

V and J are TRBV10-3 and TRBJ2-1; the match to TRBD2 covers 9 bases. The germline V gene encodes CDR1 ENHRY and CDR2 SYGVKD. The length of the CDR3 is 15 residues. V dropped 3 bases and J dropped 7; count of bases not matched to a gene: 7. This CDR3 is CAISEGSGGRNEQFF. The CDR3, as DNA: TGTGCCATCAGTGAAGGTAGCGGGGGTAGAAATGAGCAGTTCTTC.

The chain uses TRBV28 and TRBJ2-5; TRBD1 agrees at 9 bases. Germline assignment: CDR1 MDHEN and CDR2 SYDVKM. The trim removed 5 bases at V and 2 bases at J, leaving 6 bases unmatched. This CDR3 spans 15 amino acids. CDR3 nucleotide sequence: TGTGCCAGCAGTGAGGGGACAGGGAAGCAAGAGACCCAGTACTTC. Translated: CASSEGTGKQETQYF.

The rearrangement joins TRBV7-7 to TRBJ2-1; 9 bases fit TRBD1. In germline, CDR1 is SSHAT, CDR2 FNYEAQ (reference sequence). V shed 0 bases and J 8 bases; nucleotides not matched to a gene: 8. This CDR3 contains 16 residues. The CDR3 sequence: CASSLARTGEMHEQFF. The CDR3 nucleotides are TGTGCCAGCAGCTTAGCGAGGACAGGGGAAATGCATGAGCAGTTCTTC.

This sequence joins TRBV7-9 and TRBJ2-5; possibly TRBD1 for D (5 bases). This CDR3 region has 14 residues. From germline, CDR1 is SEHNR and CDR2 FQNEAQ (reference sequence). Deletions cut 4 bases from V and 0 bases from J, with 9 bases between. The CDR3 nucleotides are TGTGCCAGCAGCTCCCGACAGTACCAAGAGACCCAGTACTTC. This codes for CASSSRQYQETQYF.

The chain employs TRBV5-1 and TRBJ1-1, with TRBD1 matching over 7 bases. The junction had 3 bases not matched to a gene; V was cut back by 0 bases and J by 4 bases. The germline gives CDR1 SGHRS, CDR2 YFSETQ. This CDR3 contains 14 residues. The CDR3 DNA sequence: TGCGCCAGCAGCTTGGAGGGGGCGGGCACTGAAGCTTTCTTT. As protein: CASSLEGAGTEAFF.

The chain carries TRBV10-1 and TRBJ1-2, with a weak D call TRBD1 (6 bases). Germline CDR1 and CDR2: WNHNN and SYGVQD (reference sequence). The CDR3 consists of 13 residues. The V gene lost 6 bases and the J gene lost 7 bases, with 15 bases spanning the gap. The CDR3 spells CASSPDSASGYTF. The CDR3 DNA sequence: TGCGCCAGCAGCCCGGACAGCGCCAGTGGCTACACCTTC.

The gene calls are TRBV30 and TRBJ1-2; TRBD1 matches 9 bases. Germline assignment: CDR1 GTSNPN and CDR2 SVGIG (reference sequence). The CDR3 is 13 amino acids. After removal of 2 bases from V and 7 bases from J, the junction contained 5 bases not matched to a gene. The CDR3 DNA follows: TGTGCCTGGAGTAGGGACAGGGACGGTGGCTACACCTTC. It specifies CAWSRDRDGGYTF.

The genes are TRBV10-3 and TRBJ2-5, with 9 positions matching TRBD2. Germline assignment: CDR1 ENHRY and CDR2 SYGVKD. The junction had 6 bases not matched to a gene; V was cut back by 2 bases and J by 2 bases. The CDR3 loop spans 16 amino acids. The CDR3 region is CAISELRAGGQETQYF. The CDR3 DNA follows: TGTGCCATCAGTGAGCTCCGAGCGGGGGGTCAAGAGACCCAGTACTTC.